This TCR beta chain was sequenced during a study of CD8 T cells in Susac syndrome. This CDR3 is built from 17 residues. The germline CDR1 and CDR2 sequences are GTSNPN and SVGIG (reference sequence). With 4 bases clipped from V and 6 bases from J, the junction kept 12 bases outside the gene matches. Random hexamers primed reverse transcription of about 0.5 to 1 ug RNA. Using its own MiXCR run on the immunoSEQ multiplex PCR reads, TCRdb lists one record per CDR3 protein. The sample lists about 430,000 distinct CDR3 sequences, approximately 85% occurring once. The TCR originated in a human donor with multiple sclerosis. The source material was CD8+ T cells from PBMCs. The chain links TRBV30 to TRBJ2-3, with 14 bases matching TRBD2. CDR3 protein: CAWTGTSGGDFIDTQYF. Here the CDR3 DNA reads TGTGCCTGGACCGGGACTAGCGGGGGAGATTTCATTGATACGCAGTATTTT.